Described below is a single T cell receptor beta chain sequence and its context. This clone was seen only a few times. Its specific antigen is unknown. It has no much larger one-base neighbor in the sample; base qualities were not kept. V lost 1 base and J lost 3 bases, and the count of bases not matched to a germline gene is 2. CDR3 length: 15 amino acids, cysteine to phenylalanine. The only DNA kept is the CDR3, 45 bases in frame from the first base. CDR1 and CDR2, looked up from the germline V gene, are LGHNA and YSLEER. The collaborating institutions used their own protocols to collect whole blood in K2EDTA tubes. For TCRbeta analysis, collaborator samples were shipped as frozen whole blood, as isolated PBMCs, or as DNA extracted from either sample type. The data were taken from a study of blood T cell repertoires in COVID-19 (dated by TCRdb to 2019 to 2021). For the wider study: The collaborator samples originated in the United States, Italy and Spain and spanned the acute and convalescent phases of COVID-19. The material from the prospective study consisted of cDNA or gDNA derived from T cells, B-cell-depleted T cells, or PBMCs. Subjects who had been exposed to COVID-19, were actively infected with it, or had recovered from it provided the deeply sampled blood TCRbeta repertoires that made up the dataset. The repertoires were released in a freely available public database intended as a resource for research on the immune response to SARS-CoV-2. Samples were obtained from the ongoing ImmuneRACE study (first 160 participants) and from 1,000 to 1,500 subjects provided by 6 global collaborators. A de-identified subject ID, COVID-19 status, age in years and sex were almost always included in the sample metadata. Where available, HLA class I and class II types were obtained from metadata supplied by the sample provider rather than from assay-based typing.

General conclusions and limits of the study: The amount of clinical and demographic metadata varied by source and participant and was provided uncurated.

The immunoSEQ Assay, a bias-controlled multiplex PCR, was used to amplify TCRbeta CDR3 regions from genomic DNA. As for the original processing: Within the assay, amplification of reference gene primers was used to estimate how many nucleated cells each sample contained. Sequence reads were collapsed and filtered to measure the absolute abundance of every unique TCRbeta CDR3 rearrangement. Productive Simpson clonality was computed per sample as the square root of Simpson's diversity index over productive rearrangements. The table was pulled from immuneACCESS by TCRdb, which kept in-frame rearrangements only. Such tables lose some clones; where checked, under half of the loss comes from unresolved V genes, and the rest has no known cause. That table is the source of V, J and clone size, and D and trimming were worked out from the DNA. For this sample the table gives some 120,000 clones, of which over 65% were detected only once. Under 4% of the sample is held by the ten biggest clonotypes.

The TCR originated in a man in his 60s with acute or convalescent COVID-19. This sequence uses TRBV4-3 and TRBJ1-4; TRBD1 matches 7 bases in the middle. The source material was peripheral blood. The CDR3 reads as follows: CASSQGDRANEKLFF. The DNA is TGCGCCAGCAGCCAAGGGGACAGAGCTAATGAAAAACTGTTTTTT.